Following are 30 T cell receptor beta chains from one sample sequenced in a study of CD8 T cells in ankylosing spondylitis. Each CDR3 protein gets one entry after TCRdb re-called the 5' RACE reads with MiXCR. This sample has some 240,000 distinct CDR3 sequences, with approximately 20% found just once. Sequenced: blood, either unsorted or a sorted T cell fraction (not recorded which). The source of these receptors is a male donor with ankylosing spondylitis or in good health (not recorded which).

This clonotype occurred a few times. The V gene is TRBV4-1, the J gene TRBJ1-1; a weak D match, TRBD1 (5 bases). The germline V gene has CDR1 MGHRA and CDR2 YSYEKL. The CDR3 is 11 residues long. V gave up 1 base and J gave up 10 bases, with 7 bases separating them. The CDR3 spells CASSQGGGAFF. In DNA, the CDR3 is TGCGCCAGCAGCCAAGGGGGGGGAGCTTTCTTT.

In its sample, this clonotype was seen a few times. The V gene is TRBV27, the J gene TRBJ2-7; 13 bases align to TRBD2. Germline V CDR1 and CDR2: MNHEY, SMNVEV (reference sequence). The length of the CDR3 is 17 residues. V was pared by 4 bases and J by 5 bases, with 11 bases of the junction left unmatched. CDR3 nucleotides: TGTGCCAGCAGTTCATATGGCCTCGGGACTAGCGGGAACGAGCAGTACTTC. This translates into CASSSYGLGTSGNEQYF.

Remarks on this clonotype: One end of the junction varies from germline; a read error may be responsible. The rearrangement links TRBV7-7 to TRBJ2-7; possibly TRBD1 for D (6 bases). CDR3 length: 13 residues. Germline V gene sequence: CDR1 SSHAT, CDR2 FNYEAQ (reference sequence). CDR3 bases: TGTGCTAGCAGCCCTCACAGGGATCACGAGCAGTACTTC. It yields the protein CASSPHRDHEQYF.

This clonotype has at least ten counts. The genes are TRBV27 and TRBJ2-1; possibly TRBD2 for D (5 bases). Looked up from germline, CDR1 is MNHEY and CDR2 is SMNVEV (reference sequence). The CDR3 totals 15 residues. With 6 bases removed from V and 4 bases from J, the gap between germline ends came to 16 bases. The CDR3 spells CASRDFMLEYNEQFF. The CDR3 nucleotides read TGTGCCAGCAGGGACTTCATGTTAGAATACAATGAGCAGTTCTTC.

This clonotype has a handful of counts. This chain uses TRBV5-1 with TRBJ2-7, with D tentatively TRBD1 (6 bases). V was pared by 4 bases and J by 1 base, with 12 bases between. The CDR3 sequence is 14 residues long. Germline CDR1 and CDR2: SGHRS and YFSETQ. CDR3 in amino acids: CASSTGQNSYEQYF. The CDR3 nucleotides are TGCGCCAGCAGCACAGGACAGAATTCCTACGAGCAGTACTTC. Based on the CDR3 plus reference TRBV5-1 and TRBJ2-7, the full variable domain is KAGVTQTPRYLIKTRGQQVTLSCSPISGHRSVSWYQQTPGQGLQFLFEYFSETQRNKGNFPGRFSGRQFSNSRSEMNVSTLELGDSALYLCASSTGQNSYEQYFGPGTRLTVT.

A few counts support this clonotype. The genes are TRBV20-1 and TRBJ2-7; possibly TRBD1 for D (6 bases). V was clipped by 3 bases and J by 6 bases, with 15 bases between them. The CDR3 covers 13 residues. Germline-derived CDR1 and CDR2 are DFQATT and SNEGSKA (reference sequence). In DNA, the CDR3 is TGCAGTGCTAGGACAGGAGTCGGCCTCGAGCAGTACTTC. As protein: CSARTGVGLEQYF.

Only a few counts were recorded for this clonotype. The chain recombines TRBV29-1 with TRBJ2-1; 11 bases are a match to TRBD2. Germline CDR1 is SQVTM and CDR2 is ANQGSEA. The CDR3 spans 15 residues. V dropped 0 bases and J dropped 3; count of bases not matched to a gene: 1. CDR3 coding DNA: TGCAGCGTTGAAGAGGGACTAGCGGACTACAATGAGCAGTTCTTC. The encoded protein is CSVEEGLADYNEQFF.

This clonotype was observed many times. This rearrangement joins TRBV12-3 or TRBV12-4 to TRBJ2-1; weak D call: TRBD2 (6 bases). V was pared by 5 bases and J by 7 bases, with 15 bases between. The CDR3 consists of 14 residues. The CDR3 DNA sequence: TGTGCCAGCAGTCCCCGGGGGACTGGAAATGAGCAGTTCTTC. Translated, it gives CASSPRGTGNEQFF.

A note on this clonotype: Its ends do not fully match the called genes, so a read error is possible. CDR3 region: CASSEGLDSATNEKLFF. CDR3 nucleotides: TGTGCCAGCAGCGAAGGATTAGACAGTGCAACTAATGAAAAACTGTTTTTT. The chain joins TRBV2 to TRBJ1-4; D perhaps matches TRBD1 (5 bases). The CDR3 runs to 17 residues. Per the germline V gene, CDR1 is SNHLY and CDR2 is FYNNEI.

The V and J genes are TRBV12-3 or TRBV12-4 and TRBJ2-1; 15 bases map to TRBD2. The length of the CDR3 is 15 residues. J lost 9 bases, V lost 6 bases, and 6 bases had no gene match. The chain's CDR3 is CASRDGLAGGGEQFF. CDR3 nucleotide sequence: TGTGCCAGCAGAGACGGACTAGCGGGAGGGGGTGAGCAGTTCTTC.

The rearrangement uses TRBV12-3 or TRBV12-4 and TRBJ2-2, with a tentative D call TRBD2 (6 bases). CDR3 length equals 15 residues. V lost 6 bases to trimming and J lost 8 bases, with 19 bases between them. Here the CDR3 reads CASRPRGSSGGELFF. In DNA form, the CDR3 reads TGTGCCAGCAGGCCCCGGGGAAGTAGCGGAGGGGAGCTGTTTTTT.

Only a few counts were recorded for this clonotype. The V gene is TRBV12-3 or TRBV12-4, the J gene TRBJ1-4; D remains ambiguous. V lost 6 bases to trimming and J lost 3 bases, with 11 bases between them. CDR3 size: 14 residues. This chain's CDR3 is CASSPGLPNEKLFF. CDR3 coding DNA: TGTGCCAGCAGCCCGGGGTTGCCTAATGAAAAACTGTTTTTT.

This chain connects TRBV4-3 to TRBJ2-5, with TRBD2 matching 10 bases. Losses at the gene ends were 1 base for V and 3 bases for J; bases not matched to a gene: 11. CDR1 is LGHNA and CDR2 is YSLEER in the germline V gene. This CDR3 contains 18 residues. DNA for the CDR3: TGCGCCAGCAGCCAAGGGATGAGTGTCCTAGCGGGAGAAGAGACCCAGTACTTC. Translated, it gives CASSQGMSVLAGEETQYF.

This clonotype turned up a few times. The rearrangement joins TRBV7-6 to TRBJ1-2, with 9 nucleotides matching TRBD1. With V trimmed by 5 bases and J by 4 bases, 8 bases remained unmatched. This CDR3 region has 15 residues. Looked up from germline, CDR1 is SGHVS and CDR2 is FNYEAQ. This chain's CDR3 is CASSRMTGGAYGYTF. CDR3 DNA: TGTGCCAGCAGCCGGATGACAGGGGGAGCCTATGGCTACACCTTC.

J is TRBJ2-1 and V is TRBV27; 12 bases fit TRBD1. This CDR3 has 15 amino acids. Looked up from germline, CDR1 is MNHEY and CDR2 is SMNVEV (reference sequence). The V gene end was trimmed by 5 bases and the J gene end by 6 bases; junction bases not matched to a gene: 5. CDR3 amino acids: CASSPRDRGLNEQFF. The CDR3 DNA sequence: TGTGCCAGCAGTCCCCGGGACAGGGGGCTCAATGAGCAGTTCTTC.

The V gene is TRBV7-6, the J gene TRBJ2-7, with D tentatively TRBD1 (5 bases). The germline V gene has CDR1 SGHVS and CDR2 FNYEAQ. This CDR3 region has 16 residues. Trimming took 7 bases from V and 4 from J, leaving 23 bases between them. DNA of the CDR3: TGTGCCAGCACTAAAGAGCCAGGGCTTCTGACGTACGAGCAGTACTTC. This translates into CASTKEPGLLTYEQYF.

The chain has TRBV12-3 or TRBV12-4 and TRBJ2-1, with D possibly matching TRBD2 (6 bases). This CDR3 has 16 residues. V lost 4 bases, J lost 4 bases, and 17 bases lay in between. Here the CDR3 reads CASSSWGVGIYNEQFF. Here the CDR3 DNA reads TGTGCCAGCAGTTCCTGGGGGGTTGGAATTTACAATGAGCAGTTCTTC.

CDR3: CASSLPGTGNYEQYF. Here the CDR3 DNA reads TGTGCCAGCAGTCTCCCCGGGACGGGGAACTACGAGCAGTACTTC. V usage is TRBV28 and J usage is TRBJ2-7; D may correspond to TRBD1 or TRBD2 (5 bases each). The CDR3 spans 15 residues. V was cut by 5 bases and J by 3 bases, with 17 bases left in between. Germline CDR1 is MDHEN and CDR2 is SYDVKM.

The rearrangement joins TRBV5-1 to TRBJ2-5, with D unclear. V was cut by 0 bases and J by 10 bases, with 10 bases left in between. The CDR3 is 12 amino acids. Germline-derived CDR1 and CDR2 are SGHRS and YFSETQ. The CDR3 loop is CASSLGGLDQYF. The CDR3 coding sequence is TGCGCCAGCAGCTTGGGGGGTTTGGACCAGTACTTC.

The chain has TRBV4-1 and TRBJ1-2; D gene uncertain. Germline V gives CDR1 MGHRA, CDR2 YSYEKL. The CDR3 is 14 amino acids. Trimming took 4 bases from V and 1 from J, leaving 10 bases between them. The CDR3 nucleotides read TGCGCCAGCAGCCTGAGGACCGATAACTATGGCTACACCTTC. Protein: CASSLRTDNYGYTF.

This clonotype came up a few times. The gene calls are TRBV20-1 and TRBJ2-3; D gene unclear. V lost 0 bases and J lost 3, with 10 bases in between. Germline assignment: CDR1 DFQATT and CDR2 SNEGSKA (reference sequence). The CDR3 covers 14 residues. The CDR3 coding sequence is TGCAGTGCTAGAGATTGGTATTCGACAGATACGCAGTATTTT. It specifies CSARDWYSTDTQYF.

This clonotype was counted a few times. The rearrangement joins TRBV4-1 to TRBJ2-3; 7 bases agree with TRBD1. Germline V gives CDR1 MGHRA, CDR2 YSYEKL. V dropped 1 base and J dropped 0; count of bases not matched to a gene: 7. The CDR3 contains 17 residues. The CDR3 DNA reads TGCGCCAGCAGCCAAGCTTACTGGGACAGAAGCACAGATACGCAGTATTTT. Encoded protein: CASSQAYWDRSTDTQYF.

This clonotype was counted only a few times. CDR3 residues: CAISESTRGSGETQYF. CDR3 coding DNA: TGTGCCATCAGTGAGTCGACTCGAGGGAGTGGAGAGACCCAGTACTTC. This sequence joins TRBV10-3 and TRBJ2-5; a possible D gene is TRBD2 (5 bases). Trimming removed 0 bases from V and 4 bases from J, with 15 bases in between. CDR1 is ENHRY and CDR2 is SYGVKD in the germline V gene. CDR3 length: 16 amino acids.

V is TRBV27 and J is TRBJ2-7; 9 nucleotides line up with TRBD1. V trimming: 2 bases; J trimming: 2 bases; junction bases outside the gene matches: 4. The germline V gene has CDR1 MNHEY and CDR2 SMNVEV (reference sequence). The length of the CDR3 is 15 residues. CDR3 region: CASSLGGQGTYEQYF. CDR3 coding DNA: TGTGCCAGCAGTTTAGGGGGACAGGGCACCTACGAGCAGTACTTC.

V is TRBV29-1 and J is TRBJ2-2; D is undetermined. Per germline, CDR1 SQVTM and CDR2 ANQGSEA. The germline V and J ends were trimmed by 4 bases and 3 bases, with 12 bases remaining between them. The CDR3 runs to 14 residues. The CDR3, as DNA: TGCAGCGTTGCCCCAAGTAGGGACACCGGGGAGCTGTTTTTT. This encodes CSVAPSRDTGELFF.

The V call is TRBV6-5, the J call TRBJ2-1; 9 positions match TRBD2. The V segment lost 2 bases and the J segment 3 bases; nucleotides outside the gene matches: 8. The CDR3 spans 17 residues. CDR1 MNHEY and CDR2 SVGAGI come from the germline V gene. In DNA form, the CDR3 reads TGTGCCAGCAGTTACCGCACAGGAGCGGGAGGCTACAATGAGCAGTTCTTC. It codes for CASSYRTGAGGYNEQFF.

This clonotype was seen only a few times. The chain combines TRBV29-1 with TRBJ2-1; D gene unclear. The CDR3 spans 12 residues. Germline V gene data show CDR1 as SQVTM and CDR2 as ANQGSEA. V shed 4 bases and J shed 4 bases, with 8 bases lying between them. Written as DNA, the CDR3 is TGCAGCGTTGTGACCACATACAATGAGCAGTTCTTC. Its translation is CSVVTTYNEQFF.

The CDR3 here is CASSGRYEEKLFF. The CDR3 coding sequence is TGTGCCAGCAGTGGGCGTTATGAGGAAAAACTGTTTTTT. The genes are TRBV2 and TRBJ1-4; no clear D. The CDR3 runs 13 residues. From germline, CDR1 is SNHLY and CDR2 FYNNEI. V gave up 4 bases and J gave up 8 bases, with 11 bases separating them.

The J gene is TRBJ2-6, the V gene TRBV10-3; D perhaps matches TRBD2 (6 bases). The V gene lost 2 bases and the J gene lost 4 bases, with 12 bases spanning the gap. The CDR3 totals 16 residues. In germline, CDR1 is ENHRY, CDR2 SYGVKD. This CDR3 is CAISENGGSGANVLTF. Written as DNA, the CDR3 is TGTGCCATCAGTGAGAATGGGGGGTCGGGGGCCAACGTCCTGACTTTC.

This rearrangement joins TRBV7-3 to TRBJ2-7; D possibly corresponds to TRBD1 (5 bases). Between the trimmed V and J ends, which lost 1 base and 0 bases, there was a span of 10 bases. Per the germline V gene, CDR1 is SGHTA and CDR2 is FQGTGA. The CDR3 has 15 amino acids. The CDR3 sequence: CASSLNPGLSYEQYF. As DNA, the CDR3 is TGTGCCAGCAGCTTAAATCCAGGGCTCTCCTACGAGCAGTACTTC. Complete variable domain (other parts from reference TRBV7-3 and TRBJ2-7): GAGVSQTPSNKVTEKGKYVELRCDPISGHTALYWYRQSLGQGPEFLIYFQGTGAADDSGLPNDRFFAVRPEGSVSTLKIQRTERGDSAVYLCASSLNPGLSYEQYFGPGTRLTVT.